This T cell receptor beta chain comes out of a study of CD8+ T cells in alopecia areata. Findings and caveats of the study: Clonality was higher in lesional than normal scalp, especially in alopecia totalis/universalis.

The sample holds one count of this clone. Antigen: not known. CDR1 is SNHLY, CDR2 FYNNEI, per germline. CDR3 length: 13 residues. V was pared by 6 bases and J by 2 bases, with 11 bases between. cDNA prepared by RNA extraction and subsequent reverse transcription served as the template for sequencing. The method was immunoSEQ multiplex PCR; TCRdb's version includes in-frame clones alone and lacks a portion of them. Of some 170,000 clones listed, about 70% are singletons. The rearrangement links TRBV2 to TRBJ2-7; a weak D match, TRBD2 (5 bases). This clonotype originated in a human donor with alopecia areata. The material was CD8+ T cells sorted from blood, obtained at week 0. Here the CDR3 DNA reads TGTGCCAGCAGGGAGGCCCCGACCTACGAGCAGTACTTC. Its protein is CASREAPTYEQYF.